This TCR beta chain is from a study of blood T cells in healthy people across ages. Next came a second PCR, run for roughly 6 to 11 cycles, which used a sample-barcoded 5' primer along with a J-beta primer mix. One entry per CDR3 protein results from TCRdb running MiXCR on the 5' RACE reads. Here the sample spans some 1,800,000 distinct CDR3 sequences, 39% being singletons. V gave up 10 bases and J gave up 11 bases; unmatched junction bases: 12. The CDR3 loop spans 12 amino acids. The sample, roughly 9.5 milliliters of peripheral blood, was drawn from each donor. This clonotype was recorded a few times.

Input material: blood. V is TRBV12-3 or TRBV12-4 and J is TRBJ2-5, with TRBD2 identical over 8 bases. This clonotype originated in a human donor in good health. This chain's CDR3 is CATQTSGDEQYF. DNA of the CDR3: TGTGCCACACAAACTAGCGGAGATGAGCAGTACTTC.